A selection of T cell receptor beta chains follows, all from one sample in a study of shared clonotypes between healthy human individuals. This table comes from immunoSEQ multiplex PCR, and its TCRdb copy is limited to in-frame clones, with some not included. The sample shows approximately 1.4 million clones, 95% to 99% of them seen only once. Sample: naive CD4+ T cells sorted from blood. These receptors originate from a man aged 25-45 years in good health. Each CDR3 is given with its conserved first and last residue. The order of the fields is D gene, clone size, J gene, V gene, CDR3 DNA, CDR3 protein. A D gene is named only where the DNA matches it firmly. The size field is filled for only some rows; it gives once, few, many or a size class.

D gene: -; clone size: -; J gene: TRBJ2-5; V gene: TRBV18; CDR3 DNA: TGTGCCGTCCGGGCGCAAGAGACCCAGTACTTC; CDR3 protein: CAVRAQETQYF
D gene: -; clone size: -; J gene: TRBJ2-2; V gene: TRBV11-1; CDR3 DNA: TGTGCCAGCAGCTTAGACTGGGCCCCGGGCACCGGGGAGCTGTTTTTT; CDR3 protein: CASSLDWAPGTGELFF
D gene: TRBD1; clone size: -; J gene: TRBJ2-7; V gene: TRBV27; CDR3 DNA: TGTGCCAGCAGTGGCGCTCCTCGCCGGGACAGGGGTCGCGAGCAGTACTTC; CDR3 protein: CASSGAPRRDRGREQYF
D gene: -; clone size: once; J gene: TRBJ2-5; V gene: TRBV5-1; CDR3 DNA: TGCGCCAGCAATCAGGAGGGGTCTCTAAAGTACCAAGAGACCCAGTACTTC; CDR3 protein: CASNQEGSLKYQETQYF
D gene: TRBD2; clone size: -; J gene: TRBJ2-1; V gene: TRBV28; CDR3 DNA: TGTGCCAGCCGGGGGACTAGCGGGATGGACTTTGAGCAGTTCTTC; CDR3 protein: CASRGTSGMDFEQFF
D gene: -; clone size: -; J gene: TRBJ2-2; V gene: TRBV5-4; CDR3 DNA: TGTGCCAGCACCAAAATAGATGGGCAGATCGGGGAGCTGTTTTTT; CDR3 protein: CASTKIDGQIGELFF
D gene: TRBD1; clone size: -; J gene: TRBJ1-5; V gene: TRBV5-4; CDR3 DNA: TGTGCCAGCAGCTTGGCAGGGGGCGATCAGCCCCAGCATTTT; CDR3 protein: CASSLAGGDQPQHF
D gene: -; clone size: -; J gene: TRBJ1-5; V gene: TRBV5-8; CDR3 DNA: TGTGCCAGCAGCTTGGAGGTCTCCTCGGGGTATAGCAATCAGCCCCAGCATTTT; CDR3 protein: CASSLEVSSGYSNQPQHF
D gene: TRBD1; clone size: -; J gene: TRBJ1-5; V gene: TRBV9; CDR3 DNA: TGTGCCAGCAGCGTCGGGACAGGAAGGCAGCCCCAGCATTTT; CDR3 protein: CASSVGTGRQPQHF
D gene: -; clone size: -; J gene: TRBJ2-3; V gene: TRBV18; CDR3 DNA: TGTGCCAGCTCACCCCGAATCCTGGATACGCAGTATTTT; CDR3 protein: CASSPRILDTQYF
D gene: -; clone size: -; J gene: TRBJ2-7; V gene: TRBV4-1; CDR3 DNA: TGCGCCAGCAGCCGACTTTTCCCAGGGACTTCCTCCCTGTACTTC; CDR3 protein: CASSRLFPGTSSLYF
D gene: TRBD1; clone size: -; J gene: TRBJ2-7; V gene: TRBV29-1; CDR3 DNA: TGCAGCGTACAGGGAGGGACAGGGGCCTACGAGCAGTACTTC; CDR3 protein: CSVQGGTGAYEQYF
D gene: -; clone size: -; J gene: TRBJ2-7; V gene: TRBV7-6; CDR3 DNA: TGTGCCAGCAGCTCGGTATCTCAGGGGACTTTCTACGAGCAGTACTTC; CDR3 protein: CASSSVSQGTFYEQYF
D gene: -; clone size: once; J gene: TRBJ1-4; V gene: TRBV28; CDR3 DNA: TGTGCCAGCAGTTTAATACAGGGTCTCACTAATGAAAAACTGTTTTTT; CDR3 protein: CASSLIQGLTNEKLFF
D gene: -; clone size: -; J gene: TRBJ2-1; V gene: TRBV14; CDR3 DNA: TGTGCCAGCAGCCTAACCACCGGGGTATTCCGGAAAAATGAGCAGTTCTTC; CDR3 protein: CASSLTTGVFRKNEQFF
D gene: TRBD2; clone size: once; J gene: TRBJ2-3; V gene: TRBV5-1; CDR3 DNA: TGCGCCAGCGACTGGGACATACCCGGGACTAGCGGGAGTTCCGGCGGGTATTTT; CDR3 protein: CASDWDIPGTSGSSGGYF
D gene: -; clone size: -; J gene: TRBJ2-2; V gene: TRBV6-1; CDR3 DNA: TGTGCCAGCAGTGAAGCGGGTCTCAGGGTAAACACCGGGGAGCTGTTTTTT; CDR3 protein: CASSEAGLRVNTGELFF
D gene: -; clone size: once; J gene: TRBJ2-6; V gene: TRBV6-5; CDR3 DNA: TGTGCCACCTTGTCTGGGGCCAACGTCCTGACTTTC; CDR3 protein: CATLSGANVLTF
D gene: TRBD2; clone size: -; J gene: TRBJ2-2; V gene: TRBV10-2; CDR3 DNA: TGCGCCAGCAGATCGACTAGCGGGAGGGCCGGTGGCACCGGGGAGCTGTTTTTT; CDR3 protein: CASRSTSGRAGGTGELFF
D gene: -; clone size: -; J gene: TRBJ1-3; V gene: TRBV5-5; CDR3 DNA: TGTGCCAGCAGCTTGGATGTCGGCTCTGGAAACACCATATATTTT; CDR3 protein: CASSLDVGSGNTIYF
D gene: TRBD1; clone size: -; J gene: TRBJ2-1; V gene: TRBV6-5; CDR3 DNA: TGTGCCAGCAGTTACAGAAACCGGGACAGGGCTCAACAGTTCTTC; CDR3 protein: CASSYRNRDRAQQFF
D gene: -; clone size: -; J gene: TRBJ1-5; V gene: TRBV18; CDR3 DNA: TGTGCCAGCTCACCACCAGGAGGGGGACAGCCCCAGCATTTT; CDR3 protein: CASSPPGGGQPQHF
D gene: TRBD2; clone size: -; J gene: TRBJ2-7; V gene: TRBV5-4; CDR3 DNA: TGTGCCAGCAGCAATAGCGGGGGCTCCTACGAGCAGTACTTC; CDR3 protein: CASSNSGGSYEQYF
D gene: -; clone size: -; J gene: TRBJ1-5; V gene: TRBV19; CDR3 DNA: TGTGCCAGTAGTATACAATCTAGCAATCAGCCCCAGCATTTT; CDR3 protein: CASSIQSSNQPQHF
D gene: -; clone size: -; J gene: TRBJ2-1; V gene: TRBV27; CDR3 DNA: TGTGCCAGCAGTTTCGGGACGAATATGGTGAATGAGCAGTTCTTC; CDR3 protein: CASSFGTNMVNEQFF
D gene: -; clone size: once; J gene: TRBJ2-1; V gene: TRBV5-1; CDR3 DNA: TGCGCCAGCAGTTCGCGAGGGGGGGGCGCCCGCACCTACAATGAGCAGTTCTTC; CDR3 protein: CASSSRGGGARTYNEQFF
D gene: -; clone size: -; J gene: TRBJ2-7; V gene: TRBV27; CDR3 DNA: TGTGCCAGCAGACTCAGGGCTACCCAGTACTTC; CDR3 protein: CASRLRATQYF
D gene: -; clone size: -; J gene: TRBJ1-5; V gene: TRBV6-1; CDR3 DNA: TGTGCCAGCAGTGAAGTTCAAATTAGCAATCAGCCCCAGCATTTT; CDR3 protein: CASSEVQISNQPQHF
D gene: TRBD2; clone size: -; J gene: TRBJ2-1; V gene: TRBV2; CDR3 DNA: TGTGCCAGCAGTTCCACTAGCGGGACGTACAATGAGCAGTTCTTC; CDR3 protein: CASSSTSGTYNEQFF
D gene: TRBD1; clone size: -; J gene: TRBJ2-3; V gene: TRBV7-3; CDR3 DNA: TGTGCCAGCAGCTTAAGCCTTACTGCTGGGACAGGGAAATTTGGCACAGATACGCAGTATTTT; CDR3 protein: CASSLSLTAGTGKFGTDTQYF
D gene: -; clone size: -; J gene: TRBJ1-3; V gene: TRBV14; CDR3 DNA: TGTGCCAGCCGCGGTGGTCTGTGGAACACCATATATTTT; CDR3 protein: CASRGGLWNTIYF
D gene: TRBD1; clone size: once; J gene: TRBJ2-3; V gene: TRBV7-9; CDR3 DNA: TGTGCCAGCAGCCTAGGGACAGGCACAGATACGCAGTATTTT; CDR3 protein: CASSLGTGTDTQYF
D gene: -; clone size: -; J gene: TRBJ1-3; V gene: TRBV14; CDR3 DNA: TGTGCCAGCAGCCAGGGCCGGGACACTGGAAACACCATATATTTT; CDR3 protein: CASSQGRDTGNTIYF
D gene: TRBD1; clone size: -; J gene: TRBJ1-1; V gene: TRBV5-1; CDR3 DNA: TGCGCCAGCAGCCCGGGACAGATGAACACTGAAGCTTTCTTT; CDR3 protein: CASSPGQMNTEAFF
D gene: -; clone size: -; J gene: TRBJ2-5; V gene: TRBV29-1; CDR3 DNA: TGCAGCGTTAGGCCCCCGGGTGAGACCCAGTACTTC; CDR3 protein: CSVRPPGETQYF
D gene: TRBD1; clone size: -; J gene: TRBJ2-3; V gene: TRBV7-7; CDR3 DNA: TGTGCCAGCAGCCCAAGGGGGCGGGATACGCAGTATTTT; CDR3 protein: CASSPRGRDTQYF